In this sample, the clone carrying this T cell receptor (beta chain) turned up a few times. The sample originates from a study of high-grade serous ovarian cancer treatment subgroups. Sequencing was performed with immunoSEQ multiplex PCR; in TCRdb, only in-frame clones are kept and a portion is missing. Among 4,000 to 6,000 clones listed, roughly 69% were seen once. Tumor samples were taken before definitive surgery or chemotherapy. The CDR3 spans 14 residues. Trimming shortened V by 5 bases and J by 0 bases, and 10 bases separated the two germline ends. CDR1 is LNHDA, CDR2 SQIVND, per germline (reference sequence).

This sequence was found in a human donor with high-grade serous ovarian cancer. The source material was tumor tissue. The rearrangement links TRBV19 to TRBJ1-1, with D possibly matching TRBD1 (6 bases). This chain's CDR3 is CASSEGQMNTEAFF. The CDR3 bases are TGTGCCAGTAGTGAAGGACAGATGAACACTGAAGCTTTCTTT.